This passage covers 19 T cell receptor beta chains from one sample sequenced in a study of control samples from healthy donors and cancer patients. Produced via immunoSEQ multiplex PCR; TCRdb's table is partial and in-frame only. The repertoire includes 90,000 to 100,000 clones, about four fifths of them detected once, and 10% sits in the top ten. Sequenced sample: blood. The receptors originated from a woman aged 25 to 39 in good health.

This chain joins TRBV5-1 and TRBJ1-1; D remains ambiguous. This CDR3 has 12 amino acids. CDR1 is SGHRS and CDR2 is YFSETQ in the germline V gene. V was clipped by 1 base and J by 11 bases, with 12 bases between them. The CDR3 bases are TGCGCCAGCAGCTTGTCGGGCGGACGGGCTTTCTTT. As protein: CASSLSGGRAFF. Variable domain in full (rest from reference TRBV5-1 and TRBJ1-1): KAGVTQTPRYLIKTRGQQVTLSCSPISGHRSVSWYQQTPGQGLQFLFEYFSETQRNKGNFPGRFSGRQFSNSRSEMNVSTLELGDSALYLCASSLSGGRAFFGQGTRLTVV.

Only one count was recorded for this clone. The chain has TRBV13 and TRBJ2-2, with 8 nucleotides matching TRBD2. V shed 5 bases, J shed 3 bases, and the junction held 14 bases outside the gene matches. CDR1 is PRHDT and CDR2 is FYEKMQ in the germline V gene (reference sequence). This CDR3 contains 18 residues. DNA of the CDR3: TGTGCCAGCAGCAGAACATTAACCGGGACTAGACACACCGGGGAGCTGTTTTTT. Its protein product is CASSRTLTGTRHTGELFF.

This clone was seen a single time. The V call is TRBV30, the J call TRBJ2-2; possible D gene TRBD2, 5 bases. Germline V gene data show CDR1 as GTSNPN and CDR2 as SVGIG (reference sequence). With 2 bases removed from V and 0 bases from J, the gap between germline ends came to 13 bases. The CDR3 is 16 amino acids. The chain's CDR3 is CAWSPSSGTNTGELFF. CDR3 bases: TGTGCCTGGAGTCCATCCTCGGGAACGAACACCGGGGAGCTGTTTTTT.

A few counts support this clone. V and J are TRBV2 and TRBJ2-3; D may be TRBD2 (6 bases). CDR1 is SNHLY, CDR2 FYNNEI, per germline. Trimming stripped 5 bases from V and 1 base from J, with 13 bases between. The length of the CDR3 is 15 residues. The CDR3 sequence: CASSPGGGGTDTQYF. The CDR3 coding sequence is TGTGCCAGCAGTCCGGGCGGCGGGGGCACAGATACGCAGTATTTT.

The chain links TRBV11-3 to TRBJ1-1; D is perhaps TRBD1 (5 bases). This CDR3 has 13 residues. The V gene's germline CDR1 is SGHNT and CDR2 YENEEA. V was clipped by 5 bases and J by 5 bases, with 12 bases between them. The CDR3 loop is CASSAFQGTEAFF. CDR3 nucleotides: TGTGCCAGCAGCGCCTTTCAGGGAACTGAAGCTTTCTTT.

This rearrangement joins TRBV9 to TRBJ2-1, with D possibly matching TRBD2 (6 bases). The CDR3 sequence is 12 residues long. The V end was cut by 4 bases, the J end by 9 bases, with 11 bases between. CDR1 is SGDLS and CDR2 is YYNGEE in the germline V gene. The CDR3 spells CASSRDWTEQFF. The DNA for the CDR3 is TGTGCCAGCAGCCGGGACTGGACTGAGCAGTTCTTC.

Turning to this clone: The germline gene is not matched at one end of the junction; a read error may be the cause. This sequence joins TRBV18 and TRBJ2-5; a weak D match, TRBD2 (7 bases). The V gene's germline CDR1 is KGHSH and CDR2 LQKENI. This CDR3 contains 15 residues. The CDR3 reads CASLPGAGVEETQYF. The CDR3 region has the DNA TGTGCCAGCTTACCAGGGGCGGGGGTTGAAGAGACCCAGTACTTC. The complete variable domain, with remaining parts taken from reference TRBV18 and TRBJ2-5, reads NAGVMQNPRHLVRRRGQEARLRCSPMKGHSHVYWYRQLPEEGLKFMVYLQKENIIDESGMPKERFSAEFPKEGPSILRIQQVVRGDSAAYFCASLPGAGVEETQYFGPGTRLLVL.

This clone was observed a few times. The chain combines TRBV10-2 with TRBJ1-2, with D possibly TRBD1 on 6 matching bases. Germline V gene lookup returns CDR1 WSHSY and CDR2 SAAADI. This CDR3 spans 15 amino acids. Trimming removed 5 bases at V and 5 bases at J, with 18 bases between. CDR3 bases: TGCGCCAGCAGTAGAGGGCAGGGGAAAAGTTATGGCTACACCTTC. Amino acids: CASSRGQGKSYGYTF.

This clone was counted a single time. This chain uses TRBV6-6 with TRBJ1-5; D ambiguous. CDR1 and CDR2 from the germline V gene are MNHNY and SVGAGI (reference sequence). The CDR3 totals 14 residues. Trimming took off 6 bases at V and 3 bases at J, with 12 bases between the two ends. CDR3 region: CASSPQKLNQPQHF. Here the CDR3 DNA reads TGTGCCAGCAGCCCCCAGAAGCTCAATCAGCCCCAGCATTTT.

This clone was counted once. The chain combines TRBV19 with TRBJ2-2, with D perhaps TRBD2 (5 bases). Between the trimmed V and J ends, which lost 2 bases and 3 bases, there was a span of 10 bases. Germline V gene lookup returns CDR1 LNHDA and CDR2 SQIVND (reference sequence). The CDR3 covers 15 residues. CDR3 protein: CASSITDGDTGELFF. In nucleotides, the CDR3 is TGTGCCAGTAGTATAACGGACGGGGACACCGGGGAGCTGTTTTTT.

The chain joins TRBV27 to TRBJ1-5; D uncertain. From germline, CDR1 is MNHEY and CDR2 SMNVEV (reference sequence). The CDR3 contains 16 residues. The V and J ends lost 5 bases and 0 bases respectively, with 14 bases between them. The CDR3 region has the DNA TGTGCCAGCAGTCTAACCTGGGGAAATAGCAATCAGCCCCAGCATTTT. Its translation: CASSLTWGNSNQPQHF.

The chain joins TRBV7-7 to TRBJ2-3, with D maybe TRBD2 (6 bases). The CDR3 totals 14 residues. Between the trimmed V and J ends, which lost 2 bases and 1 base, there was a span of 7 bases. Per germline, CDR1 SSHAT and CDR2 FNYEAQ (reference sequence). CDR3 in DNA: TGTGCCAGCAGCTTATCTAGCGGCACAGATACGCAGTATTTT. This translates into CASSLSSGTDTQYF.

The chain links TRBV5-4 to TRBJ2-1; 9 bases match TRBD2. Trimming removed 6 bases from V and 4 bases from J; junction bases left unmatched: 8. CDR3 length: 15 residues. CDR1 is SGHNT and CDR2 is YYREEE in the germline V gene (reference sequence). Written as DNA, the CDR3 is TGTGCCAGCATCCTAGCGGGGCGATCATACAATGAGCAGTTCTTC. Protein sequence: CASILAGRSYNEQFF.

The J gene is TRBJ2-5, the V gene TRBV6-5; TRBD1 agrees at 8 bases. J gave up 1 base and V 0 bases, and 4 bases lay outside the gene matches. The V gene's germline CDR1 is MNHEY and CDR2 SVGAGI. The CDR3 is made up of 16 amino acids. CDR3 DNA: TGTGCCAGCAGTTACTCGACGACAGGGGTCCAAGAGACCCAGTACTTC. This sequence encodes CASSYSTTGVQETQYF.

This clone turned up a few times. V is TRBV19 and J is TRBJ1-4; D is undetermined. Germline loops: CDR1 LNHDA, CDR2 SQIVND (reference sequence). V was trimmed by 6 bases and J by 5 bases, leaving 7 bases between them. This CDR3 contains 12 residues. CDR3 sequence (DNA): TGTGCCAGTAGGGGAGGGAATGAAAAACTGTTTTTT. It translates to CASRGGNEKLFF.

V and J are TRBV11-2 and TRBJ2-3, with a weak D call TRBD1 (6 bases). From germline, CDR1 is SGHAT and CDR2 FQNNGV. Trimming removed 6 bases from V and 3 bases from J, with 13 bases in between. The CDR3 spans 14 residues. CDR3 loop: CASRGETGTDTQYF. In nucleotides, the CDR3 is TGTGCCAGCAGGGGGGAAACAGGGACAGATACGCAGTATTTT.

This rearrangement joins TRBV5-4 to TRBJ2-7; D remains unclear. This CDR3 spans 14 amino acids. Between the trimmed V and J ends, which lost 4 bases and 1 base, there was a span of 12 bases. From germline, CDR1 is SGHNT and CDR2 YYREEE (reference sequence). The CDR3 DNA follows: TGTGCCAGCAGCCCAAGGACCGAGTCCTACGAGCAGTACTTC. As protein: CASSPRTESYEQYF. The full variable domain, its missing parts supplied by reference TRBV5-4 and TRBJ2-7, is ETGVTQSPTHLIKTRGQQVTLRCSSQSGHNTVSWYQQALGQGPQFIFQYYREEENGRGNFPPRFSGLQFPNYSSELNVNALELDDSALYLCASSPRTESYEQYFGPGTRLTVT.

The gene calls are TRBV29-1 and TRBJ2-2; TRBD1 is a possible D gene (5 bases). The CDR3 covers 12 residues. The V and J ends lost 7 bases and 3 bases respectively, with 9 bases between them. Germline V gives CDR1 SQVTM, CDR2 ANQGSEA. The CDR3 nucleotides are TGCAGCGCTGCGACAGACACCGGGGAGCTGTTTTTT. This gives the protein CSAATDTGELFF.

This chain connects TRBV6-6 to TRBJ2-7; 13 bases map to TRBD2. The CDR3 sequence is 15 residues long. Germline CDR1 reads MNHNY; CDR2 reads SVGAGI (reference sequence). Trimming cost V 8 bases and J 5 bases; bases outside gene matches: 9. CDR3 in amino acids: CASAPRGLAGNEQYF. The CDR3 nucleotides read TGTGCCAGCGCCCCAAGGGGACTAGCGGGGAACGAGCAGTACTTC.